This T cell receptor beta chain was documented in a study of cytomegalovirus exposure and HLA in healthy donors. V was shortened by 0 bases and J by 2 bases, with 11 bases between the two germline ends. Germline values: CDR1 MGHRA, CDR2 YSYEKL. The CDR3 sequence is 15 residues long. Here immunoSEQ multiplex PCR was the method, and the copy in TCRdb shows in-frame clones only, minus some. The profile shows fewer than 250,000 clones, approximately 90% of them singletons. Study results and limitations: Associated with cytomegalovirus, according to the listing, were 150 to 200 TCR beta chains.

Turning to this clone: Its antigen is undetermined.

Input material: PBMCs. This TCR derives from a man younger than 35 in good health and CMV-seronegative. This chain links TRBV4-1 with TRBJ2-7, with TRBD1 as a possible D gene (6 bases). The CDR3 here is CASSQDATGTYEQYF. In DNA, the CDR3 is TGCGCCAGCAGCCAAGATGCGACAGGTACCTACGAGCAGTACTTC.